This TCR beta chain is drawn from a study of T cell repertoires in cytomegalovirus infection. About the study: Matching HLA type and CMV infection were both indicated by public TCR beta signatures.

This clonotype has more than one count but fewer than ten. Its antigen is not identified. TCRdb ran MiXCR on the reads and lists one entry per CDR3 protein. Of 450,000 to 550,000 distinct CDR3 sequences in the sample, approximately 42% were seen once. Findings of the study overall: The study identified carriers of CMV plus the relevant HLA from cumulative public TCR beta family frequency. The study found HLA-C-restricted CMV-specific TCR beta clonotypes dominating the ex vivo response.

The germline V gene encodes CDR1 SGHTA and CDR2 FQGNSA. The CDR3 has 18 residues. Trimming at V came to 5 bases and at J to 1 base, leaving 11 bases not matched to a gene. This clonotype was sampled from a human donor in good health (CMV status not recorded). Some clones in this sample may be carry-over from other donors' samples. Material: cultured PBMCs, obtained from culture after CMV antigen stimulation. This chain connects TRBV7-2 to TRBJ2-5, with 12 bases lining up with TRBD2. The CDR3 region has the DNA TGTGCCAGCAGCCCCCGGGCTAGCGGGAGGGGTTTCCAAGAGACCCAGTACTTC. This codes for CASSPRASGRGFQETQYF.